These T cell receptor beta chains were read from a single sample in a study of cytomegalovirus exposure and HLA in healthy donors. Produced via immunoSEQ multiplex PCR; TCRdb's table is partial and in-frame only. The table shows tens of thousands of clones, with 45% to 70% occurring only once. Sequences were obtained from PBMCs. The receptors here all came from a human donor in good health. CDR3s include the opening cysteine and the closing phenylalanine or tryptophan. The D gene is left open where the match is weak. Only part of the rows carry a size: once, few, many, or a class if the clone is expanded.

TGCGCCAGCAGCCAAGGTCTTAGCAGTCTGAACACTGAAGCTTTCTTT | CASSQGLSSLNTEAFF | 16 | TRBJ1-1 | . | TRBV4-3 | many
TGCAGCGTTACGACGGATTCAGGGGTGGATACGCAGTATTTT | CSVTTDSGVDTQYF | 14 | TRBJ2-3 | . | TRBV29-1 | few
TGTGCCAGCAGTTCGTTTCAGGGGGCGAACTATGGCTACACCTTC | CASSSFQGANYGYTF | 15 | TRBJ1-2 | TRBD1 | TRBV6-5 | .
TGCGCCAGCAGCTCCCGTAGAGGAACCGGGGAGCTGTTTTTT | CASSSRRGTGELFF | 14 | TRBJ2-2 | . | TRBV5-1 | .
TGTGCCAGCAGCCAAGATCGGGGGTCCTTGGAGACCCAGTACTTC | CASSQDRGSLETQYF | 15 | TRBJ2-5 | . | TRBV4-2 | .
TGCGCCAGCAGCTCTGGGGGGGCGAATGAAAAACTGTTTTTT | CASSSGGANEKLFF | 14 | TRBJ1-4 | . | TRBV5-1 | once
TGTGCCAGCAGCCGACTAGCGGGGGTAGACAATGAGCAGTTCTTC | CASSRLAGVDNEQFF | 15 | TRBJ2-1 | TRBD2 | TRBV11-3 | .
TGCGCCAGCAGCGCTAGTTCTAGCACAGATACGCAGTATTTT | CASSASSSTDTQYF | 14 | TRBJ2-3 | . | TRBV5-1 | .
TGCGCCAGCAGCAAGACTAGCGGGGGGCGCCCAGGGGATGAGCAGTTCTTC | CASSKTSGGRPGDEQFF | 17 | TRBJ2-1 | TRBD2 | TRBV5-1 | .
TGTGCCAGCAGCTCCCTAGACAGGGGAAAAGGAGATACGCAGTATTTT | CASSSLDRGKGDTQYF | 16 | TRBJ2-3 | TRBD1 | TRBV5-6 | .
TGTGCCTGGAGTGTAGGGGAGGGGTTCGGCTACACCTTC | CAWSVGEGFGYTF | 13 | TRBJ1-2 | . | TRBV30 | few
TGTGCCAGCAGCGTAGGTTCGGGGGGCAGCTCCTACGAGCAGTACTTC | CASSVGSGGSSYEQYF | 16 | TRBJ2-7 | . | TRBV9 | few
TGTGCCAGCAGTAGCGATAAAACTAATGAAAAACTGTTTTTT | CASSSDKTNEKLFF | 14 | TRBJ1-4 | . | TRBV6-5 | .
TGTGCCAGCAGTCTCCCAGGGGATGGCTACACCTTC | CASSLPGDGYTF | 12 | TRBJ1-2 | . | TRBV6-1 | .
TGTGCCAGTAGTATCCCCCTCGGCAGGCCCAGGGACTATGGCTACACCTTC | CASSIPLGRPRDYGYTF | 17 | TRBJ1-2 | . | TRBV19 | .
TGTGCCACCAGCAGATTCGGGGGGGCCTCTGGGGAGACCCAGTACTTC | CATSRFGGASGETQYF | 16 | TRBJ2-5 | TRBD2 | TRBV15 | .
TGTGCCAGCCGGACAGGGGGAGGTGGCTACCCCTTC | CASRTGGGGYPF | 12 | TRBJ1-2 | TRBD1 | TRBV19 | once
TGTGCCAGCACGTCGTTTGAGCACACTGAAGCTTTCTTT | CASTSFEHTEAFF | 13 | TRBJ1-1 | . | TRBV9 | .
TGTGCCAGCAGACATGACAGGCAGAATCAGCCCCAGCATTTT | CASRHDRQNQPQHF | 14 | TRBJ1-5 | . | TRBV7-3 | few
TGTGCCAGCAGCAGCGGCGCTACAGATACGCAGTATTTT | CASSSGATDTQYF | 13 | TRBJ2-3 | . | TRBV7-8 | .